These 4 T cell receptor beta chains were sequenced from one sample in a study of cytomegalovirus exposure and HLA in healthy donors. Primers: 60 Vbeta forward and 13 Jbeta reverse. Sequenced by immunoSEQ multiplex PCR; TCRdb stores in-frame clones only, minus some. The sample lists some 200,000 clones, around 76% occurring once. The sequenced sample consisted of PBMCs. The receptors shown here come from a woman aged 25 to 45 in good health and CMV-seropositive.

This clone turned up a few times. The chain links TRBV6-6 to TRBJ1-5; D is perhaps TRBD1 (6 bases). The V end was cut by 6 bases, the J end by 3 bases, with 9 bases between. Germline assignment: CDR1 MNHNY and CDR2 SVGAGI (reference sequence). The CDR3 runs to 13 residues. DNA of the CDR3: TGTGCCAGCAGGGACAGCCTCAATCAGCCCCAGCATTTT. Its translation: CASRDSLNQPQHF.

CDR3 coding DNA: TGTGCCAGCAGTTTGGCCAAGGGGTCACAGCCCCAGCATTTT. Protein sequence: CASSLAKGSQPQHF. The genes are TRBV27 and TRBJ1-5; tentatively, D is TRBD1 (5 bases). The CDR3 length is 14 residues. Germline assignment: CDR1 MNHEY and CDR2 SMNVEV (reference sequence). Deletions cut 3 bases from V and 7 bases from J, with 13 bases between.

The rearrangement joins TRBV4-3 to TRBJ2-3; maybe TRBD2 (5 bases). Germline loops: CDR1 LGHNA, CDR2 YSLEER. The CDR3 totals 14 residues. Trimming took off 0 bases at V and 2 bases at J, with 6 bases between the two ends. In DNA form, the CDR3 reads TGCGCCAGCAGCCAAGATCTAGCCACAGATACGCAGTATTTT. It translates to CASSQDLATDTQYF.

V is TRBV27 and J is TRBJ2-3; D is possibly TRBD1 (6 bases). Germline V gene sequence: CDR1 MNHEY, CDR2 SMNVEV (reference sequence). V lost 4 bases to trimming and J lost 3 bases, with 20 bases between them. The CDR3 length is 17 residues. The CDR3 DNA reads TGTGCCAGCAGTTACCCTATACCGGGACAAGGTACAGATACGCAGTATTTT. It yields the protein CASSYPIPGQGTDTQYF.